This section outlines one TCR beta chain sequence together with its context. The entry originates in a study of blood T cell repertoires in COVID-19. Overall study context: From the United States, Italy and Spain came samples of acute and convalescent COVID-19.

Germline CDR1 and CDR2: MNHEY and SVGAGI. This CDR3 has 14 amino acids. Trimming left V 2 bases short and J 7 bases short, with 11 bases between. Authors' analysis steps: Amplified reference gene primers provided the basis for estimating nucleated cell counts. The protocol was immunoSEQ multiplex PCR, while the TCRdb copy is restricted to in-frame clones and leaves out a portion. The V and J calls and clone size are taken from that table; D and trimming were inferred from the DNA. The sample records over 200,000 clones, more than 70% being singletons. The clonotype was recovered from a man aged 35-49 years with active or convalescent COVID-19. The material sequenced was peripheral blood. This rearrangement joins TRBV6-5 to TRBJ1-4; TRBD1 is a possible D gene (6 bases). This chain's CDR3 is CASSYRGKGEKLFF. CDR3 DNA: TGTGCCAGCAGTTACAGGGGGAAGGGTGAAAAACTGTTTTTT.